This T cell receptor (beta chain) is drawn from a study of CXCR3-negative and CXCR3-positive naive CD8 T cells. Turning to this clonotype: The antigen is undetermined.

The CDR3 runs to 16 residues. 5' RACE with UMI labels generated the TRB cDNA libraries. TCRdb re-called the 5' RACE reads, yielding one record per CDR3 amino acid sequence without DNA. Here the sample table reports 55,000 to 75,000 distinct CDR3 sequences. Study outcomes and limitations: Naive CXCR3-positive and CXCR3-negative cells shared TRBV-TRBJ usage; memory cells diverged. Higher TRB CDR3 hydrophobicity marked CXCR3-positive naive cells relative to CXCR3-negative naive cells.

The chain has TRBV12-3 or TRBV12-4 and TRBJ2-3; the TCRdb D gene call, TRBD1, has no DNA to confirm it. Specimen: naive CXCR3+ CD8+ T cells from blood. Described subset: CD45RO-CCR7+CD27+CD95- naive CD8+ T cells expressing CXCR3 (TNR3+). This receptor was obtained from a human donor in good health. Some clones in this sample may be carry-over from other donors' samples. The CDR3 here is CASSPTGGTRTDTQYF.